This paragraph covers one TCR beta chain sequence. Its antigen is as yet unknown. The sample originates from a study of blood T cells in healthy people across ages. V was pared by 0 bases and J by 0 bases, with 8 bases between. The CDR3 is 15 amino acids. CDR1 SGHDN and CDR2 FVKESK come from the germline V gene. Healthy individuals of Caucasian origin from Russia, aged roughly 6 to 100, served as donors. Around 10 milliliters of peripheral blood were drawn from each donor. Points from the study as a whole: Across the age range, TCR beta diversity per million T cells fell in a roughly linear way.

It was with a sample-barcoded 5' primer and a J-beta primer mix that a second PCR of roughly 6 to 12 cycles was run. TCRdb re-called the 5' RACE reads with MiXCR, one entry per CDR3 protein. The table has 730,000 or so distinct CDR3 sequences, roughly two fifths seen once. This rearrangement joins TRBV14 to TRBJ1-1; no reliable D call. This TCR derives from a woman aged 60-75 years in good health. Sequencing was performed on blood. The CDR3 region is CASSQDWQMNTEAFF. The CDR3 DNA follows: TGTGCCAGCAGCCAAGACTGGCAGATGAACACTGAAGCTTTCTTT.